Detailed here is one T cell receptor beta chain. Assay used: immunoSEQ multiplex PCR; TCRdb lists only in-frame clones, some missing. Found here are 150,000 to 200,000 clones, just over 90% of them singletons; the top ten hold 1% to 1.5%. These data come from a study of T cell responses to AZD1222 COVID-19 vaccine. V dropped 6 bases and J dropped 4; count of bases not matched to a gene: 10. There are 16 residues in the CDR3. From germline, CDR1 is SNHLY and CDR2 FYNNEI. This chain uses TRBV2 with TRBJ1-3; 9 positions agree with TRBD1. The sequence was obtained from an adult who received the AZD1222 COVID-19 vaccine. The input for sequencing was peripheral blood, taken 28 days after the second AZD1222 dose. The CDR3 region is CASSGQGRASGNTIYF. CDR3 coding DNA: TGTGCCAGCAGCGGACAGGGGAGGGCTTCAGGAAACACCATATATTTT.